The clone carrying this T cell receptor beta chain has just a few counts. A unique molecular identifier was attached to every TCR cDNA molecule. TCRdb reprocessed the 5' RACE reads via MiXCR and lists one record per CDR3 protein. The sample lists about 50,000 distinct CDR3 sequences, roughly 7.2% occurring once. CDR1 is ENHRY and CDR2 is SYGVKD in the germline V gene. V dropped 6 bases and J dropped 0 bases, with 18 bases sitting between them. This CDR3 region has 17 residues. The data originate from a study of spatial heterogeneity in lung cancer. The time point here: sample taken at primary tumor resection. Sequencing of whole RNA from tumor, nontumor lung or frozen PBMC involved no sorting.

The J gene is TRBJ2-1, the V gene TRBV10-3; perhaps TRBD2 as D (5 bases). Sequences were derived from PBMCs, sampled at surgery. This sequence was found in a female donor with early-stage non-small cell lung cancer. CDR3 in amino acids: CAIRPKSRGSSYNEQFF. CDR3 in DNA: TGTGCCATCAGACCCAAGTCCCGGGGAAGCTCCTACAATGAGCAGTTCTTC.